The next 19 T cell receptor beta chains were all read from a single sample in a study of blood T cells in healthy people across ages. Next came a second PCR, run for about 7 to 12 cycles, which used a sample-barcoded 5' primer along with a J-beta primer mix. TCRdb called the 5' RACE reads again in MiXCR, with one record for every CDR3 protein. The data show around 1.7 million distinct CDR3 sequences, roughly 27% seen once. Sequences were obtained from blood. The receptors originated from a woman between 25 and 40 years old in good health.

The chain recombines TRBV11-2 with TRBJ2-2, with unresolved D. Per germline, CDR1 SGHAT and CDR2 FQNNGV. V dropped 2 bases and J dropped 6 bases, with 10 bases sitting between them. CDR3 length equals 14 residues. In nucleotides, the CDR3 is TGTGCCAGCAGCTTAAGCCGCGCGGCCGGGGAGCTGTTTTTT. Translated, it gives CASSLSRAAGELFF.

The chain recombines TRBV29-1 with TRBJ2-4; D possibly matches TRBD1 or TRBD2 (5 bases each). In germline, CDR1 is SQVTM, CDR2 ANQGSEA. This CDR3 contains 12 residues. V was clipped by 5 bases and J by 8 bases, with 13 bases between them. The CDR3 bases are TGCAGCGTTTGGGACGTGAGACACATTCAGTACTTC. Its protein is CSVWDVRHIQYF.

This clonotype was counted ten times or more. The J gene is TRBJ2-7, the V gene TRBV29-1; no definite D call. V was clipped by 2 bases and J by 3 bases, with 11 bases between them. Germline lookup yields CDR1 SQVTM and CDR2 ANQGSEA. The CDR3 extends over 13 amino acids. The CDR3 bases are TGCAGCGTTGAATCTACAGCCGGCTACGAGCAGTACTTC. It yields the protein CSVESTAGYEQYF.

The V gene is TRBV2, the J gene TRBJ2-7; possible D gene TRBD2, 6 bases. The V and J ends lost 3 bases and 3 bases respectively, with 15 bases between them. CDR1 and CDR2 from the germline V gene are SNHLY and FYNNEI. The CDR3 covers 15 residues. CDR3 nucleotides: TGTGCCAGCAGTGATTTGCGGGGTGGATTCTACGAGCAGTACTTC. This sequence encodes CASSDLRGGFYEQYF. The full variable domain, in which reference TRBV2 and TRBJ2-7 provide the parts outside the CDR3, is EPEVTQTPSHQVTQMGQEVILRCVPISNHLYFYWYRQILGQKVEFLVSFYNNEISEKSEIFDDQFSVERPDGSNFTLKIRSTKLEDSAMYFCASSDLRGGFYEQYFGPGTRLTVT.

This clonotype was found a few times. The chain links TRBV7-3 to TRBJ2-3; 7 positions agree with TRBD1. The trim removed 5 bases at V and 2 bases at J, leaving 4 bases unmatched. This CDR3 has 14 amino acids. Germline V gene data show CDR1 as SGHTA and CDR2 as FQGTGA. The CDR3 here is CASSPDRYTDTQYF. CDR3 DNA sequence: TGTGCCAGCAGCCCGGACAGGTACACAGATACGCAGTATTTT.

The V call is TRBV5-1, the J call TRBJ2-1, with D maybe TRBD2 (5 bases). V dropped 0 bases and J dropped 6 bases, with 13 bases sitting between them. Germline V gene data show CDR1 as SGHRS and CDR2 as YFSETQ. This CDR3 region has 15 residues. The CDR3 loop reads CASSLGPAETNEQFF. Written as DNA, the CDR3 is TGCGCCAGCAGCTTGGGGCCAGCGGAAACCAATGAGCAGTTCTTC.

This clonotype was observed a few times. The chain is built from TRBV29-1 and TRBJ2-4; the D gene is possibly TRBD1 (7 bases). With 3 bases removed from V and 4 bases from J, the gap between germline ends came to 13 bases. The CDR3 is 14 residues long. CDR1 is SQVTM and CDR2 is ANQGSEA in the germline V gene. The CDR3 loop reads CSVDISGGKNIQYF. In DNA, the CDR3 is TGCAGCGTTGACATCTCAGGGGGGAAAAACATTCAGTACTTC.

This sequence joins TRBV20-1 and TRBJ2-7, with 12 bases matching TRBD1. Trimming at V came to 0 bases and at J to 0 bases, leaving 3 bases not matched to a gene. CDR1 and CDR2 (germline): DFQATT, SNEGSKA (reference sequence). CDR3 length: 16 amino acids. Here the CDR3 reads CSARDAGQGASYEQYF. CDR3 DNA sequence: TGCAGTGCTAGAGATGCGGGACAGGGGGCCTCCTACGAGCAGTACTTC.

The sample holds a few counts of this clonotype. This chain's CDR3 is CASSAGRGTEAFF. In nucleotides, the CDR3 is TGTGCCAGCAGTGCGGGACGGGGCACTGAAGCTTTCTTT. The chain recombines TRBV12-3 or TRBV12-4 with TRBJ1-1, with D possibly being TRBD1 (5 bases). This CDR3 contains 13 residues. V lost 5 bases to trimming and J lost 4 bases, with 11 bases between them.

The gene calls are TRBV14 and TRBJ2-3; D might be TRBD1 or TRBD2, each matching 5 bases. This CDR3 region has 16 residues. Germline assignment: CDR1 SGHDN and CDR2 FVKESK. V gave up 1 base and J gave up 3 bases, with 14 bases separating them. In DNA, the CDR3 is TGTGCCAGCAGCCAAGCCGAGGGGAGAGGAACAGATACGCAGTATTTT. It encodes CASSQAEGRGTDTQYF. The full variable domain, completed using reference TRBV14 and TRBJ2-3, is EAGVTQFPSHSVIEKGQTVTLRCDPISGHDNLYWYRRVMGKEIKFLLHFVKESKQDESGMPNNRFLAERTGGTYSTLKVQPAELEDSGVYFCASSQAEGRGTDTQYFGPGTRLTVL.

V and J are TRBV3-1 and TRBJ1-4; D remains ambiguous. The germline V and J ends were trimmed by 0 bases and 0 bases, with 5 bases remaining between them. The germline V gene has CDR1 LGHDT and CDR2 YNNKEL (reference sequence). The CDR3 consists of 15 residues. Written as DNA, the CDR3 is TGTGCCAGCAGCCAAGAACCTGCAACTAATGAAAAACTGTTTTTT. Its translation is CASSQEPATNEKLFF.

The CDR3: CSARSPRGGGKLFF. The CDR3 nucleotides are TGCAGTGCTAGATCCCCCAGGGGCGGCGGAAAACTGTTTTTT. The chain has TRBV20-1 and TRBJ1-4; the D gene is possibly TRBD1 (6 bases). CDR1 DFQATT and CDR2 SNEGSKA come from the germline V gene (reference sequence). The CDR3 totals 14 residues. Trimming removed 2 bases from V and 10 bases from J, with 17 bases in between.

The sample holds a few counts of this clonotype. This chain joins TRBV7-9 and TRBJ2-4; tentative D call: TRBD1 (5 bases). The CDR3 is 16 residues long. Looked up from germline, CDR1 is SEHNR and CDR2 is FQNEAQ (reference sequence). With 1 base removed from V and 1 base from J, the gap between germline ends came to 11 bases. CDR3 in amino acids: CASSLVWAGAKNIQYF. CDR3 nucleotide sequence: TGTGCCAGCAGCTTAGTGTGGGCAGGGGCCAAAAACATTCAGTACTTC.

This clonotype was seen more than once but under ten times. The V and J genes are TRBV9 and TRBJ2-7, with TRBD1 identical over 9 bases. The CDR3 has 14 residues. Germline V gene lookup returns CDR1 SGDLS and CDR2 YYNGEE. J gave up 3 bases and V 4 bases, and 5 bases lay outside the gene matches. The CDR3 region is CASSPWDRVYEQYF. The CDR3 nucleotides read TGTGCCAGCAGCCCGTGGGACAGGGTCTACGAGCAGTACTTC.

This chain uses TRBV2 with TRBJ2-7; D may match TRBD1 or TRBD2 (5 bases each). V was pared by 4 bases and J by 2 bases, with 15 bases between. The germline V gene has CDR1 SNHLY and CDR2 FYNNEI. CDR3 length: 15 amino acids. Written as DNA, the CDR3 is TGTGCCAGCAGTGTCTCCCGGGACGCAGCCTACGAGCAGTACTTC. Translated, it gives CASSVSRDAAYEQYF.

Remarks on this clonotype: The junction differs from germline at one of its ends, possibly a read error. The rearrangement links TRBV4-3 to TRBJ1-2; D not resolved. CDR1 and CDR2 from the germline V gene are LGHNA and YSLEER. The CDR3 extends over 13 amino acids. Here the CDR3 reads CASSQDAGYDYTF. CDR3 DNA: TGCGCCAGCAGCCAAGATGCCGGGTATGACTACACCTTC.

A single count supports this clonotype. The chain combines TRBV11-2 with TRBJ2-4; D may be TRBD1 (6 bases). Germline lookup yields CDR1 SGHAT and CDR2 FQNNGV. The CDR3 runs to 14 residues. Trimming cost V 1 base and J 13 bases, with 17 bases left between them. The CDR3 spells CASSLGTAYNEQYF. Written as DNA, the CDR3 is TGTGCCAGCAGCTTAGGGACAGCCTACAATGAGCAGTACTTC.

The chain joins TRBV28 to TRBJ1-3; D might be TRBD1 (5 bases). Germline V lookup: CDR1 MDHEN, CDR2 SYDVKM. The CDR3 consists of 13 residues. The V and J ends lost 4 bases and 7 bases respectively, with 11 bases between them. The CDR3 DNA reads TGTGCCAGCAGTTCGAGGGGTCGGAACACCATATATTTT. As protein: CASSSRGRNTIYF.

The chain links TRBV7-9 to TRBJ1-5, with TRBD1 as a possible D gene (5 bases). Germline-derived CDR1 and CDR2 are SEHNR and FQNEAQ (reference sequence). V dropped 4 bases and J dropped 0 bases, with 19 bases sitting between them. CDR3 size: 18 residues. CDR3 sequence: CASSSPIGAGNSNQPQHF. In DNA form, the CDR3 reads TGTGCCAGCAGCTCACCGATAGGGGCCGGGAATAGCAATCAGCCCCAGCATTTT. Looking up the rest from reference TRBV7-9 and TRBJ1-5 gives the full variable domain: DTGVSQNPRHKITKRGQNVTFRCDPISEHNRLYWYRQTLGQGPEFLTYFQNEAQLEKSRLLSDRFSAERPKGSFSTLEIQRTEQGDSAMYLCASSSPIGAGNSNQPQHFGDGTRLSIL.